A selection of T cell receptor beta chains follows, all from one sample in a study of a mutant IDH1 vaccine in newly diagnosed glioma. These receptors have no known antigen. Clones were sequenced by immunoSEQ multiplex PCR, and TCRdb holds only the in-frame ones, with some missing. There are about 69,000 clones in the sample; around 84% occur only once, and about 2% lies in the top ten. Sequenced here: PBMCs, sampled from a glioma patient whose treatment included an IDH1 peptide vaccine. These receptors originate from a man younger than 40 with glioma. Both conserved end residues are part of each CDR3. The D gene is left open where the match is weak.

V gene: TRBV5-4
D gene: -
J gene: TRBJ1-6
CDR3 protein: CASSLFRRPNSPLHF

V gene: TRBV4-1
D gene: -
J gene: TRBJ2-7
CDR3 protein: CASSQTGEALDEQYF

V gene: TRBV5-4
D gene: -
J gene: TRBJ2-7
CDR3 protein: CASSPSEIWILGVPSDEQYF

V gene: TRBV5-1
D gene: TRBD1
J gene: TRBJ1-4
CDR3 protein: CASSRDSPYNEKLFF

V gene: TRBV4-1
D gene: -
J gene: TRBJ1-1
CDR3 protein: CASSLRGVGNTEAFF

V gene: TRBV9
D gene: -
J gene: TRBJ1-4
CDR3 protein: CASSVDRGRNEKLFF

V gene: TRBV15
D gene: -
J gene: TRBJ1-1
CDR3 protein: CATSRDSRGLNAEAFF

V gene: TRBV18
D gene: TRBD1
J gene: TRBJ2-1
CDR3 protein: CASSPPRTGRDEQFF

V gene: TRBV25-1
D gene: TRBD2
J gene: TRBJ2-5
CDR3 protein: CASSEYFGGRAGETQYF

V gene: TRBV2
D gene: -
J gene: TRBJ1-5
CDR3 protein: CASSGMSNQPQHF

V gene: TRBV5-6
D gene: -
J gene: TRBJ1-4
CDR3 protein: CASSVPGARRELFF

V gene: TRBV21-1
D gene: -
J gene: TRBJ1-2
CDR3 protein: CASSLKWDRGLTQNGYTF

V gene: TRBV5-5
D gene: TRBD1
J gene: TRBJ1-4
CDR3 protein: CASSPRDRINEKLFF

V gene: TRBV13
D gene: -
J gene: TRBJ1-1
CDR3 protein: CASSQIAQRPGTEAFF

V gene: TRBV9
D gene: -
J gene: TRBJ2-7
CDR3 protein: CASSPPSWEQYF

V gene: TRBV30
D gene: -
J gene: TRBJ1-2
CDR3 protein: CAWSRLLTGSRGYTF

V gene: TRBV2
D gene: TRBD2
J gene: TRBJ2-1
CDR3 protein: CASSEVGLAGFNEQFF

V gene: TRBV5-5
D gene: -
J gene: TRBJ1-3
CDR3 protein: CASRSPVAGNTIYF

V gene: TRBV5-6
D gene: -
J gene: TRBJ1-2
CDR3 protein: CASRTGPALYGYTF

V gene: TRBV5-6
D gene: -
J gene: TRBJ2-5
CDR3 protein: CASSLVTNQETQYF

V gene: TRBV27
D gene: TRBD1
J gene: TRBJ2-1
CDR3 protein: CASSLHPGTGNHEQFF

V gene: TRBV2
D gene: -
J gene: TRBJ2-1
CDR3 protein: CASRFSSYNEQFF

V gene: TRBV7-9
D gene: -
J gene: TRBJ1-3
CDR3 protein: CASSSPQNTIYF

V gene: TRBV7-2
D gene: -
J gene: TRBJ2-1
CDR3 protein: CASSLGSHEQFF

V gene: TRBV5-4
D gene: -
J gene: TRBJ2-3
CDR3 protein: CASSRWGEGGSDTQYF

V gene: TRBV2
D gene: -
J gene: TRBJ2-1
CDR3 protein: CASSDAIGRQFF

V gene: TRBV27
D gene: -
J gene: TRBJ1-1
CDR3 protein: CASSLKTGYMNTEAFF

V gene: TRBV5-1
D gene: -
J gene: TRBJ1-5
CDR3 protein: CASNPGPTTQEQPQHF

V gene: TRBV19
D gene: TRBD1
J gene: TRBJ1-4
CDR3 protein: CASSATGGTEKLFF

V gene: TRBV18
D gene: TRBD1
J gene: TRBJ1-2
CDR3 protein: CASSPAPPGQGADYGYTF

V gene: TRBV7-2
D gene: TRBD1
J gene: TRBJ2-2
CDR3 protein: CASSTTGLNTGELFF

V gene: TRBV5-1
D gene: -
J gene: TRBJ1-1
CDR3 protein: CASSLRTASMNTEAFF

V gene: TRBV5-1
D gene: -
J gene: TRBJ2-5
CDR3 protein: CASSGSAYQETQYF

V gene: TRBV2
D gene: -
J gene: TRBJ1-1
CDR3 protein: CASTIVRNRGPTEAFF

V gene: TRBV11-2
D gene: TRBD2
J gene: TRBJ2-3
CDR3 protein: CASSLAPRAGGAADTQYF

V gene: TRBV6-1
D gene: TRBD2
J gene: TRBJ2-1
CDR3 protein: CASSERSGSIAYNEQFF

V gene: TRBV10-3
D gene: -
J gene: TRBJ2-3
CDR3 protein: CAVKGGPGNTDTQYF

V gene: TRBV7-3
D gene: -
J gene: TRBJ2-3
CDR3 protein: CASSLTKAGYTDTQYF

V gene: TRBV19
D gene: -
J gene: TRBJ1-5
CDR3 protein: CASSVNQGLNQPQHF

V gene: TRBV2
D gene: -
J gene: -
CDR3 protein: CASSEGVGRSYEQYF

V gene: TRBV7-8
D gene: -
J gene: TRBJ1-2
CDR3 protein: CASSPRGAPGYTF

V gene: TRBV9
D gene: TRBD1
J gene: TRBJ2-7
CDR3 protein: CASSGGQFHSEQYF

V gene: TRBV11-3
D gene: -
J gene: TRBJ2-1
CDR3 protein: CASSITSPGEQFF

V gene: TRBV30
D gene: -
J gene: TRBJ1-1
CDR3 protein: CAWSPSTNTEAFF

V gene: TRBV29-1
D gene: -
J gene: TRBJ2-3
CDR3 protein: CSVVPESTDTQYF

V gene: TRBV7-3
D gene: -
J gene: TRBJ1-2
CDR3 protein: CASSLTGGQTGYTF

V gene: TRBV5-4
D gene: -
J gene: TRBJ1-2
CDR3 protein: CASSSPGPAYGYTF

V gene: TRBV5-4
D gene: -
J gene: TRBJ2-6
CDR3 protein: CASSLDSVGAGANVLTF

V gene: TRBV7-8
D gene: -
J gene: TRBJ2-2
CDR3 protein: CASSSPPGELFF

V gene: TRBV2
D gene: -
J gene: TRBJ1-1
CDR3 protein: CASSSGTEAFF